Shown below are 30 T cell receptor beta chains from a single sample sequenced in a study of CD8 T cells in ankylosing spondylitis. TCRdb re-analysed the 5' RACE reads in MiXCR, keeping a single row per CDR3 protein. The table records some 140,000 distinct CDR3 sequences, roughly 10% of them present only once. The sample taken for sequencing was blood, either unsorted or a sorted T cell fraction (not recorded which). These receptors originate from a female donor with ankylosing spondylitis or in good health (not recorded which).

In its sample, this clonotype was seen a few times. The chain employs TRBV12-3 or TRBV12-4 and TRBJ2-5; no reliable D call. The germline V and J ends were trimmed by 6 bases and 5 bases, with 7 bases remaining between them. The CDR3 loop spans 11 amino acids. CDR3 region: CASSRSETQYF. CDR3 bases: TGTGCCAGCAGCCGGAGTGAGACCCAGTACTTC.

Comment on this clonotype: A much bigger clone sits one base away, suggesting this may be a read error. The chain recombines TRBV6-1 with TRBJ1-2; possible D gene TRBD1, 5 bases. This CDR3 region has 14 residues. Per germline, CDR1 MNHNS and CDR2 SASEGT. CDR3 sequence reads: CASSEPGRQMGYPF. CDR3 DNA sequence: TGTGCCAGCAGTGAACCCGGGAGACAGATGGGCTACCCCTTC.

This clonotype came up many times. The chain couples TRBV5-5 to TRBJ2-4, with 7 bases fitting TRBD2. Trimming took 4 bases from V and 11 from J; bases not matched to a gene: 15. Germline V gene sequence: CDR1 SGHKS, CDR2 YYEKEE (reference sequence). The CDR3 consists of 15 residues. CDR3 amino acids: CASSPYEGRGSVQYF. The CDR3 DNA follows: TGTGCCAGCAGCCCGTATGAAGGGAGGGGATCGGTTCAGTACTTC.

This sequence joins TRBV10-2 and TRBJ2-3, with 13 bases identical to TRBD2. The trim removed 1 base at V and 5 bases at J, leaving 0 bases unmatched. Per germline, CDR1 WSHSY and CDR2 SAAADI. The CDR3 loop spans 15 amino acids. CDR3 coding DNA: TGCGCCAGCAGTGAGTGGACTAGCGGGAGAGATACGCAGTATTTT. It encodes CASSEWTSGRDTQYF.

This clonotype was detected many times. This chain connects TRBV12-3 or TRBV12-4 to TRBJ2-5; tentative D call: TRBD1 (6 bases). V shed 2 bases and J shed 3 bases, with 10 bases lying between them. The CDR3 extends over 14 amino acids. The CDR3 loop is CASSLWGQEETQYF. For the CDR3, the DNA is TGTGCCAGCAGTTTATGGGGACAAGAAGAGACCCAGTACTTC.

As concerns this clonotype: Mismatch with germline at one junction end may stem from a read error. V usage is TRBV6-5 and J usage is TRBJ2-1, with TRBD2 identical over 7 bases. The CDR3 runs 15 residues. Germline values: CDR1 MNHEY, CDR2 SVGAGI. The CDR3 DNA reads TGTGCCGGCAGTTACGCCAAGGGAGGGTACAATGAGCAGTTCTTC. This sequence encodes CAGSYAKGGYNEQFF.

This clonotype was observed at least ten times. This chain joins TRBV7-2 and TRBJ2-7; D is perhaps TRBD2 (5 bases). V lost 1 base, J lost 7 bases, and 11 bases lay in between. The CDR3 is 13 amino acids. CDR1 SGHTA and CDR2 FQGNSA come from the germline V gene. CDR3 DNA: TGTGCCAGCAGCTTAGAGGGCGCGGGTGAGCAGTACTTC. The encoded protein is CASSLEGAGEQYF.

This clonotype occurred many times. The rearrangement links TRBV3-1 to TRBJ2-1, with D possibly matching TRBD2 (6 bases). The V gene's germline CDR1 is LGHDT and CDR2 YNNKEL (reference sequence). The CDR3 extends over 14 amino acids. Trimming removed 1 base from V and 12 bases from J, with 16 bases in between. The CDR3 loop is CASSQAGSTRGQFF. The CDR3 coding sequence is TGTGCCAGCAGCCAAGCTGGATCGACGCGGGGGCAGTTCTTC.

In this sample, this clonotype turned up many times. The chain joins TRBV28 to TRBJ2-7; D may be TRBD2 (5 bases). The CDR3 loop spans 14 amino acids. Germline V gene data show CDR1 as MDHEN and CDR2 as SYDVKM. Trimming stripped 5 bases from V and 0 bases from J, with 11 bases between. The CDR3 spells CASSKLVGSYEQYF. CDR3 DNA: TGTGCCAGCAGTAAACTAGTCGGCTCCTACGAGCAGTACTTC.

This clonotype showed up many times. The chain has TRBV2 and TRBJ1-1; 7 nucleotides agree with TRBD1. Germline assignment: CDR1 SNHLY and CDR2 FYNNEI. The CDR3 loop spans 14 amino acids. J was trimmed by 0 bases and V by 6 bases; bases with no gene match: 4. The CDR3 DNA sequence: TGTGCCAGCAGCAGACAGGGCATGAACACTGAAGCTTTCTTT. It specifies CASSRQGMNTEAFF.

This clonotype was seen repeatedly, ten times or more. The chain joins TRBV29-1 to TRBJ2-7; D not resolved. In germline, CDR1 is SQVTM, CDR2 ANQGSEA. The CDR3 consists of 13 residues. Trimming removed 4 bases at V and 0 bases at J, with 10 bases between. This CDR3 reads CSVGWTSSYEQYF. CDR3 nucleotide sequence: TGCAGCGTTGGGTGGACCTCCTCCTACGAGCAGTACTTC.

This clonotype was observed many times. The chain links TRBV12-3 or TRBV12-4 to TRBJ1-5; D possibly corresponds to TRBD1 (5 bases). The length of the CDR3 is 12 residues. V shed 8 bases and J shed 4 bases, with 9 bases lying between them. This CDR3 reads CASREGNQPQHF. For the CDR3, the DNA is TGTGCCAGCCGAGAGGGGAATCAGCCCCAGCATTTT.

V and J are TRBV29-1 and TRBJ1-2; 9 bases align to TRBD1. The germline CDR1 and CDR2 sequences are SQVTM and ANQGSEA. The CDR3 totals 11 residues. The ends lost 6 bases at V and 6 bases at J; junction bases unmatched: 2. CDR3 protein: CSVYRGHGYTF. The DNA of the CDR3 is TGCAGCGTCTACAGGGGGCATGGCTACACCTTC.

This clonotype was counted many times. V and J are TRBV29-1 and TRBJ2-7; TRBD2 matches 7 bases. Germline CDR1 and CDR2: SQVTM and ANQGSEA. The CDR3 totals 13 residues. J gave up 0 bases and V 4 bases, and 3 bases lay outside the gene matches. This chain's CDR3 is CSVGGRGSYEQYF. In nucleotides, the CDR3 is TGCAGCGTTGGCGGGAGAGGCTCCTACGAGCAGTACTTC.

This clonotype was counted at least ten times. This chain links TRBV29-1 with TRBJ2-7; D is unclear. V lost 4 bases and J lost 7, with 11 bases in between. Germline values: CDR1 SQVTM, CDR2 ANQGSEA. The CDR3 sequence is 11 residues long. CDR3 sequence reads: CSVVGGGEQYF. DNA for the CDR3: TGCAGCGTTGTTGGTGGTGGGGAGCAGTACTTC.

This clonotype has ten or more counts. The chain joins TRBV20-1 to TRBJ2-1; weak D call: TRBD1 (6 bases). The CDR3 extends over 12 amino acids. V was trimmed by 5 bases and J by 6 bases, leaving 11 bases between them. Germline V gene data show CDR1 as DFQATT and CDR2 as SNEGSKA (reference sequence). CDR3 region: CSAQGQINEQFF. In DNA form, the CDR3 reads TGCAGTGCTCAAGGACAGATCAATGAGCAGTTCTTC.

This clonotype was seen many times. This chain connects TRBV20-1 to TRBJ2-3; 12 nucleotides agree with TRBD2. The CDR3 consists of 18 residues. Germline CDR1 DFQATT, CDR2 SNEGSKA (reference sequence). J lost 3 bases, V lost 3 bases, and 13 bases had no gene match. The CDR3 spells CSASSPSTSGGQTDTQYF. For the CDR3, the DNA is TGCAGTGCTAGTAGCCCCTCCACTAGCGGGGGGCAGACAGATACGCAGTATTTT.

The table lists this clonotype with many counts. The chain employs TRBV3-1 and TRBJ1-5; D not resolved. The CDR3 extends over 14 amino acids. CDR1 LGHDT and CDR2 YNNKEL come from the germline V gene (reference sequence). The V end was cut by 0 bases, the J end by 5 bases, with 8 bases between. CDR3 amino acids: CASSQERRDQPQHF. In DNA form, the CDR3 reads TGTGCCAGCAGCCAAGAGAGGAGGGATCAGCCCCAGCATTTT. Variable domain in full (rest from reference TRBV3-1 and TRBJ1-5): DTAVSQTPKYLVTQMGNDKSIKCEQNLGHDTMYWYKQDSKKFLKIMFSYNNKELIINETVPNRFSPKSPDKAHLNLHINSLELGDSAVYFCASSQERRDQPQHFGDGTRLSIL.

This clonotype was detected many times. J is TRBJ1-1 and V is TRBV28; the D gene is possibly TRBD1 (5 bases). Trimming took 7 bases from V and 7 from J, leaving 22 bases between them. This CDR3 has 15 residues. The germline gives CDR1 MDHEN, CDR2 SYDVKM. CDR3 in amino acids: CASTPPAGRHSEAFF. The DNA for the CDR3 is TGTGCCAGCACCCCCCCAGCGGGACGACATAGTGAAGCTTTCTTT.

This clonotype was seen at least ten times. The chain couples TRBV5-8 to TRBJ1-2; D unclear. The V end was cut by 2 bases, the J end by 2 bases, with 10 bases between. Germline assignment: CDR1 SGHTS and CDR2 YDEGEE. The CDR3 length is 14 residues. The CDR3 nucleotides read TGTGCCAGCAGCTTTGCAGTTCTCAACTATGGCTACACCTTC. Amino acid sequence: CASSFAVLNYGYTF.

This clonotype was seen many times. The chain uses TRBV3-1 and TRBJ1-5; possible D gene TRBD1, 6 bases. The CDR3 consists of 21 residues. Germline V CDR1 and CDR2: LGHDT, YNNKEL (reference sequence). Trimming stripped 3 bases from V and 6 bases from J, with 33 bases between. The CDR3 spells CASSHSIQTNHLDRLVQPQHF. The CDR3 DNA follows: TGTGCCAGCAGCCATTCCATACAAACGAACCACCTAGACAGGCTGGTTCAGCCCCAGCATTTT.

Many counts were recorded for this clonotype. J is TRBJ2-3 and V is TRBV29-1; D may correspond to TRBD1 or TRBD2 (5 bases each). Germline CDR1 reads SQVTM; CDR2 reads ANQGSEA. The ends were cut back, 4 bases at V and 5 bases at J, with 10 bases in the middle. The length of the CDR3 is 12 residues. CDR3 region: CSVAGTRDTQYF. In nucleotides, the CDR3 is TGCAGCGTTGCTGGGACCCGAGATACGCAGTATTTT.

In this sample, this clonotype turned up many times. The chain employs TRBV5-1 and TRBJ1-1; 12 positions agree with TRBD1. CDR3 length: 16 residues. Germline CDR1 SGHRS, CDR2 YFSETQ. V shed 1 base and J 6 bases; nucleotides not matched to a gene: 7. This CDR3 reads CASSLRGTGGFAEAFF. Here the CDR3 DNA reads TGCGCCAGCAGCTTGCGGGGGACAGGGGGCTTTGCTGAAGCTTTCTTT.

In this sample, this clonotype turned up many times. The genes are TRBV5-1 and TRBJ1-1; no reliable D call. Trimming pared 4 bases from V and 4 bases from J, leaving 14 bases between. Germline CDR1 is SGHRS and CDR2 is YFSETQ. The CDR3 totals 14 residues. CDR3 in DNA: TGCGCCAGCAGCGCGAGGGCGGTTGGCACTGAAGCTTTCTTT. Its translation is CASSARAVGTEAFF.

This clonotype was recorded many times. The chain employs TRBV7-9 and TRBJ1-5, with unresolved D. Germline CDR1 reads SEHNR; CDR2 reads FQNEAQ (reference sequence). This CDR3 is built from 14 residues. V lost 1 base and J lost 1, with 5 bases in between. In DNA form, the CDR3 reads TGTGCCAGCAGCTTAGGTTGGAGCAATCAGCCCCAGCATTTT. This translates into CASSLGWSNQPQHF.

The rearrangement links TRBV5-1 to TRBJ2-7, with D uncertain. The CDR3 is made up of 12 amino acids. V was clipped by 0 bases and J by 6 bases, with 7 bases between them. Germline values: CDR1 SGHRS, CDR2 YFSETQ. The CDR3 is CASSLGFSEQYF. Here the CDR3 DNA reads TGCGCCAGCAGCTTGGGATTTTCCGAGCAGTACTTC.

This clonotype was counted at least ten times. The chain combines TRBV6-1 with TRBJ2-1; no clear D. The CDR3 covers 12 residues. The germline V gene encodes CDR1 MNHNS and CDR2 SASEGT. Trimming left V 1 base short and J 14 bases short, with 12 bases between. The CDR3 DNA reads as TGTGCCAGCAGTGAAGTCCTCCGGATGGAGTTCTTC. Protein: CASSEVLRMEFF.

This clonotype turned up a few times. The chain couples TRBV10-1 to TRBJ2-7; the D call may be TRBD1 or TRBD2 (5 bases each). The ends were cut back, 4 bases at V and 3 bases at J, with 10 bases in the middle. There are 13 residues in the CDR3. Germline assignment: CDR1 WNHNN and CDR2 SYGVQD (reference sequence). The CDR3 region is CASSVGRNYEQYF. The CDR3 coding sequence is TGCGCCAGCAGTGTGGGACGGAACTACGAGCAGTACTTC.

This clonotype was counted a few times. With a much larger clone just one base away, this may be a read error. This sequence joins TRBV14 and TRBJ2-7; perhaps TRBD2 as D (6 bases). The CDR3 covers 16 residues. From germline, CDR1 is SGHDN and CDR2 FVKESK. CDR3 coding DNA: TGTGCCGGCAGCCAAGGGCCAGGCGGGGTGTCCTACGAGCAGTACTTC. This gives the protein CAGSQGPGGVSYEQYF.

The genes are TRBV6-2 or TRBV6-3 and TRBJ2-5; D unclear. Germline CDR1 and CDR2: MNHEY and SVGEGT. This CDR3 is built from 13 residues. The germline V and J ends were trimmed by 7 bases and 0 bases, with 9 bases remaining between them. As DNA, the CDR3 is TGTGCCAGCAACGACGCCAACCAAGAGACCCAGTACTTC. This encodes CASNDANQETQYF.